This T cell receptor beta chain was identified in a study of blood T cell repertoires in COVID-19. Clones were sequenced by immunoSEQ multiplex PCR, and TCRdb holds only the in-frame ones, with some missing. The sample shows about 200,000 clones, 85% to 90% of them seen only once. The J segment lost 4 bases and the V segment lost 7 bases, leaving 13 bases of the junction unmatched. The CDR3 is 16 amino acids. Germline lookup yields CDR1 MNHEY and CDR2 SMNVEV (reference sequence). This chain joins TRBV27 and TRBJ2-1, with TRBD2 matching over 7 bases. The sequence derives from a human donor in a cohort sampled during active COVID-19. Material: peripheral blood. The CDR3 sequence: CASTRSGGRGYNEQFF. The CDR3 nucleotides are TGTGCCAGCACCCGCAGCGGCGGGAGAGGGTACAATGAGCAGTTCTTC.